This T cell receptor (beta chain) was found in a study of blood T cells in healthy people across ages (dated by TCRdb to the mid-2010s). About the investigation overall: In model experiments, template switching captured about one uniquely barcoded TCR beta cDNA molecule for every two T cells. The study analyzed two additional independent replicas of 1 million unique cDNA reads from the same blood draw for two donors, one aged 18 to 29 and one aged 80 or older. To avoid experimental bias, donors of different ages were distributed randomly across sequencing lanes. Age-related changes in TCR beta repertoire diversity were measured in the study by deep sequencing normalized with unique cDNA molecular identifiers. Four age groups were formed from the donors: young (average roughly 15 years), middle-aged (around 40), aged (over 55) and long-lived (roughly 81). Overall study outcomes, separate from this receptor: Because the CMV infection status of the donors was unknown, age-related changes in expanded clonotypes may potentially have been confounded. Since profiling was done on bulk unsorted PBMCs, naive and antigen-experienced compartments could not be conclusively compared. Observed TCR beta diversity per million T cells fell roughly linearly with age, and a significant reduction was already apparent by age roughly 40. Estimates of total diversity from one million sequenced T cells were regarded as lower bounds and underestimates. The percentage of naive T cells measured by flow cytometry correlated strongly with observed TCR beta diversity. Compared with the aged group, the long-lived group had more naive CD4+ T cells, fewer expanded clones and increased TCR diversity, suggesting age selection.

Cut back by 5 bases and 0 bases, the V and J ends lie 14 bases apart. Its CDR3 holds 16 amino acids, cysteine through phenylalanine. The retained sequence is limited to the CDR3, 48 bases, with the frame set at the first base. Based on the germline V gene, the CDR1 and CDR2 sequences are SGHTA and FQGTGA. Systemically healthy Caucasian individuals from Russia, around 38 in total and aged roughly 6 to 95 years, were included as donors. Around 10 milliliters of peripheral blood were collected from each donor into EDTA-treated Vacutainer tubes. Ficoll-Paque density-gradient centrifugation was used to isolate PBMCs, with at least 7 million per sample. Total RNA was extracted from PBMCs with Trizol reagent, with at least 6 micrograms obtained per sample. The percentages of naive CD45RAhigh/CD27high T cells were determined by flow cytometry on a PBMC aliquot from every donor. Library prep was done by 5' RACE. This sample was sequenced with an Illumina HiSeq 2500. The second PCR ran for about 6 to 11 cycles and used a J-beta primer mix along with a sample-barcoded 5' primer. A template-switch 5' adaptor carrying 12 random nucleotides introduced a unique molecular identifier onto each TCR beta cDNA molecule. Each sample yielded at least 2.5 million CDR3-containing paired-end reads. First-strand cDNA synthesis was performed from all RNA using the Mint cDNA synthesis kit, with priming by a TRBC-specific oligonucleotide. Following uracil-DNA glycosylase treatment, a first 18-cycle PCR with universal primers M1SS and BC2_uni_R was performed on all cDNA. Per the original workflow: For normalization, 1 million high-quality reads, each with a distinct molecular identifier, were randomly selected from each sample. Instead of being binned into consensus sequences, reads that shared molecular identifiers were thrown out. MiTCR, set to a Q25 quality threshold and the strictest error-elimination algorithm, was used for CDR3 identification, clonotype clustering and error correction. A nonparametric unseen species model using Euler transformation provided a lower-bound estimate of total TCR beta diversity. TCRdb took the public reads, trimmed them with fastp at Q25, ran MiXCR for clone calling and kept in-frame beta chains. Every distinct CDR3 protein forms one entry, paired with its most common genes and DNA. The V and J calls shown here were made by TCRdb, not taken from the authors' results. The sample includes hundreds of thousands of distinct CDR3 sequences, with around 48% observed a single time. The ten largest clones add up to roughly a third of the sample.

Comment on this clonotype: This receptor's antigen is unknown. Nothing much larger sits one base from this clone, and base qualities are not available.

The sequencing sample was made of blood. The V and J genes are TRBV7-3 and TRBJ2-1; D gene: possibly TRBD2, on 5 matching bases. This receptor was identified in a woman aged 55-69 years in good health. The CDR3 in this case is CASSREPGSSYNEQFF. In nucleotide form, the sequence is TGTGCCAGCAGCAGGGAACCGGGGAGCTCCTACAATGAGCAGTTCTTC.